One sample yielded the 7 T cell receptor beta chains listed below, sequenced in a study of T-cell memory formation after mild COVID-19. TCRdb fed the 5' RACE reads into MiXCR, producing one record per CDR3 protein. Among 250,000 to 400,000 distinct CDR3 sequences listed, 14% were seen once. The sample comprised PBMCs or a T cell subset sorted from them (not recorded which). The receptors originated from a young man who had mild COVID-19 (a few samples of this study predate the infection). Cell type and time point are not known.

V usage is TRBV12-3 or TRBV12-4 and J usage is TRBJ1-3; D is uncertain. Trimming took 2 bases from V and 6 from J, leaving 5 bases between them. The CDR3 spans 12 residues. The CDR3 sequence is CASSLQLNTIYF. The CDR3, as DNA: TGTGCCAGCAGTTTACAGCTAAACACCATATATTTT.

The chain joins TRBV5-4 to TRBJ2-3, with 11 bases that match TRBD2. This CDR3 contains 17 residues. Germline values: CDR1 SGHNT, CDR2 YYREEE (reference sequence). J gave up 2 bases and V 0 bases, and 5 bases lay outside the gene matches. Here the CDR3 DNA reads TGTGCCAGCAGCTTGGAACTAGCGGGGGACTTCACAGATACGCAGTATTTT. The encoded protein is CASSLELAGDFTDTQYF.

The CDR3 DNA sequence: TGTGCCAGCAGCACCCTAGCGGGGGGCCGACCTACGCAGTATTTT. Translated, it gives CASSTLAGGRPTQYF. This rearrangement joins TRBV11-2 to TRBJ2-3; 11 bases fit TRBD2. Germline assignment: CDR1 SGHAT and CDR2 FQNNGV. Trimming took 5 bases from V and 8 from J; bases not matched to a gene: 9. The CDR3 is 15 amino acids. Filled out from reference TRBV11-2 and TRBJ2-3, the complete variable domain reads EAGVAQSPRYKIIEKRQSVAFWCNPISGHATLYWYQQILGQGPKLLIQFQNNGVVDDSQLPKDRFSAERLKGVDSTLKIQPAKLEDSAVYLCASSTLAGGRPTQYFGPGTRLTVL.

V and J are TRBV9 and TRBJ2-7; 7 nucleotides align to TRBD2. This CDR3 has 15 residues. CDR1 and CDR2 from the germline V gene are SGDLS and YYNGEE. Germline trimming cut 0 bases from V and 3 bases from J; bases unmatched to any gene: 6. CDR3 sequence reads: CASSVVPSGNYEQYF. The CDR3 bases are TGTGCCAGCAGCGTAGTGCCTAGCGGCAACTACGAGCAGTACTTC.

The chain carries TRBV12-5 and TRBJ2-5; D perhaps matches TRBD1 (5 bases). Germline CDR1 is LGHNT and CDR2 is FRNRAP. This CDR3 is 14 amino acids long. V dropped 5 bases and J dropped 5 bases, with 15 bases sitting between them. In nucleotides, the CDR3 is TGTGCTAGTGGTAAAGGACACGGGTTTGAGACCCAGTACTTC. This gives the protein CASGKGHGFETQYF.

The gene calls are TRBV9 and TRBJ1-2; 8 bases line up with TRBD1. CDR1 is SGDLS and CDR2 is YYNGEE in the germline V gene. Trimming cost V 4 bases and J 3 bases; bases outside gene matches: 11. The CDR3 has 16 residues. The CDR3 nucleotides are TGTGCCAGCAGCCCACGGACAGGGATGAGTCACTATGGCTACACCTTC. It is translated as CASSPRTGMSHYGYTF.

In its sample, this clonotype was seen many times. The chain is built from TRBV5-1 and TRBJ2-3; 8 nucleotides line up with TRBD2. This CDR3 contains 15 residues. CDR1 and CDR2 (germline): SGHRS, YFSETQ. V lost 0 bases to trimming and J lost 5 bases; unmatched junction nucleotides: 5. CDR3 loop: CASSLGQRGKDTQYF. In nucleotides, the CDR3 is TGCGCCAGCAGCTTGGGGCAGCGGGGGAAAGATACGCAGTATTTT.